These T cell receptor beta chains were read from a single sample in a study of cytomegalovirus exposure and HLA in healthy donors. Sequenced by immunoSEQ multiplex PCR; TCRdb stores in-frame clones only, minus some. This table holds fewer than 200,000 clones. Sequenced: PBMCs. The receptors were sampled from a man in his thirties or forties in good health and CMV-seronegative. Both conserved end residues are part of each CDR3. D genes are given only for firm matches.

D gene,J gene,V gene,CDR3 DNA,CDR3 protein
TRBD1,TRBJ1-6,TRBV19,TGTGCCAGTAGTATGGGCTCAGGGGGCCATAATTCACCCCTCCACTTT,CASSMGSGGHNSPLHF
.,TRBJ1-5,TRBV19,TGTGCCAGTACCTTTATCCAGGGGTGGGATCAGCCCCAGCATTTT,CASTFIQGWDQPQHF
.,TRBJ1-2,TRBV6-5,TGTGCCAGCAGTTACGGGGGGGGCAGAGACTTCTATGGCTACACCTTC,CASSYGGGRDFYGYTF
TRBD1,TRBJ1-2,TRBV7-9,TGTGCCAGCAGCTTTGGACAGGGCGGGGGCTACACCTTC,CASSFGQGGGYTF
TRBD1,TRBJ2-7,TRBV18,TGTGCCAGCTCCCCGGCAGGGGGAACCTACGAGCAGTACTTC,CASSPAGGTYEQYF
.,TRBJ2-3,TRBV4-1,TGCGCCAGCAGCCTAGGCCCCTTGAGGACAGATACGCAGTATTTT,CASSLGPLRTDTQYF
.,TRBJ2-1,TRBV7-9,TGTGCCAGCAGCCCGCAACTAGATCTCGGTGAGCAGTTCTTC,CASSPQLDLGEQFF
TRBD1,TRBJ1-3,TRBV11-2,TGTGCCAGCAGCTTCGGGGCAGGGGGCAGTGTGTCTGGAAACACCATATATTTT,CASSFGAGGSVSGNTIYF
TRBD1,TRBJ2-2,TRBV4-1,TGCGCCAGCAGCTATGCCATGGCCCGACAGGGGCCCACCGGGGAGCTGTTTTTT,CASSYAMARQGPTGELFF
.,TRBJ2-1,TRBV27,TGTGCCAGCAGGTTACAGGGTAGCTCCTACAATGAGCAGTTCTTC,CASRLQGSSYNEQFF
.,TRBJ1-2,TRBV2,TGTGCCAGCAGTGGGGAGCAGTCCTATGGCTACACCTTC,CASSGEQSYGYTF
.,TRBJ2-5,TRBV18,TGTGCCAGCTCACCAAGTGTCACTGGCCAAGAGACCCAGTACTTC,CASSPSVTGQETQYF
.,TRBJ2-5,TRBV20-1,TGCAGTGCTACTACCGGGGAGACCCAGTACTTC,CSATTGETQYF
.,TRBJ1-2,TRBV5-1,TGCGCCAGCAGCTTGGCCGGGGAGGGCCGGTATGGCTACACCTTC,CASSLAGEGRYGYTF
TRBD1,TRBJ2-7,TRBV5-4,TGTGCCAGCAGCTTAAGGGGGCCCCACGAGCAGTACTTC,CASSLRGPHEQYF
TRBD1,TRBJ1-5,TRBV6-5,TGTGCCAGCAGAGAGGGACAGGGGTTCGGTCAGCCCCAGCATTTT,CASREGQGFGQPQHF
.,TRBJ2-3,TRBV6-1,TGTGCCAGCACGCCCGGCCTAGGGAGCCCAGATACGCAGTATTTT,CASTPGLGSPDTQYF
TRBD2,TRBJ2-1,TRBV10-3,TGTGCCATCAGTATTTACCCCGGGACTAGCGGGAGGGCCCTCTACAATGAGCAGTTCTTC,CAISIYPGTSGRALYNEQFF
.,TRBJ2-1,TRBV4-1,TGCGCCAGCAGCCAAGAAATCTGGGCCGCAGGGGAATTGAATGAGCAGTTCTTC,CASSQEIWAAGELNEQFF
TRBD1,TRBJ2-3,TRBV5-5,TGTGCCAGCAGCCGCGACAGGGAGCCGAGAGATACGCAGTATTTT,CASSRDREPRDTQYF
TRBD1,TRBJ2-7,TRBV30,TGTGCCTGGTCCCCGGGGACAGGGGGTTACGAGCAGTACTTC,CAWSPGTGGYEQYF
TRBD2,TRBJ2-5,TRBV6-5,TGTGCCAGCAGTCGTCGACTAGCGGGAGAGAGACAGTACTTC,CASSRRLAGERQYF
.,TRBJ2-3,TRBV6-5,TGTGCCAGCAGTTACGTCTTCTCAGATACGCAGTATTTT,CASSYVFSDTQYF
.,TRBJ2-3,TRBV7-2,TGTGCCAGCAGCCAAATCGGGACAATCAGATCAGATACGCAGTATTTT,CASSQIGTIRSDTQYF
TRBD2,TRBJ2-7,TRBV6-1,TGTGCCAGCAATCTGCCTAGCGGGAGACGCGAGCAGTACTTC,CASNLPSGRREQYF
TRBD2,TRBJ2-1,TRBV6-5,TGTGCCAGCAGCCCCGGGACTAGCACTTACAATGAGCAGTTCTTC,CASSPGTSTYNEQFF
TRBD1,TRBJ1-2,TRBV6-1,TGTGCCAGCAGTGTCGAGACAGGGACCTCGGGTGGCTACACCTTC,CASSVETGTSGGYTF
TRBD2,TRBJ2-2,TRBV27,TGTGCCAGCAGTTTATACGCGGCGGGAGGAAGGACCGGGGAGCTGTTTTTT,CASSLYAAGGRTGELFF
TRBD2,TRBJ2-3,TRBV29-1,TGCAGCGTTGACTCCGGGACTAGCGGCCCGAGCACAGATACGCAGTATTTT,CSVDSGTSGPSTDTQYF
.,TRBJ1-1,TRBV7-9,TGTGCCAGCAGCTTAGCGTTAGGAATACAGGGCAGGAACACTGAAGCTTTCTTT,CASSLALGIQGRNTEAFF
TRBD1,TRBJ2-5,TRBV18,TGTGCCAGCTCCCCGGGACAGGGACAAGAGACCCAGTACTTC,CASSPGQGQETQYF
TRBD1,TRBJ1-2,TRBV28,TGTGCCAGCTCCGTCGGGACAGGTTATGGCTACACCTTC,CASSVGTGYGYTF
.,TRBJ2-1,TRBV9,TGTGCCAGCAGCGTAGGATCCCTAAATGAGCAGTTCTTC,CASSVGSLNEQFF
.,TRBJ1-2,TRBV9,TGTGCCAGCAGCCTACCGACCGAGGGAAGCGGCTACACCTTC,CASSLPTEGSGYTF
TRBD1,TRBJ2-1,TRBV19,TGTGCCAGTCGGGCGGGACAGGCCTACTACAATGAGCAGTTCTTC,CASRAGQAYYNEQFF
.,TRBJ2-2,TRBV27,TGTGCCAGCACCGCCTGGAACAGGGACACCGGGGAGCTGTTTTTT,CASTAWNRDTGELFF
TRBD1,TRBJ2-7,TRBV5-4,TGTGCCAGCAGCTTGAGGGACAGACTTACGAACGAGCAGTACTTC,CASSLRDRLTNEQYF
.,TRBJ2-5,TRBV7-7,TGTGCCAGCAGCAGCCTCGAAGTAACTAGGTACCAAGAGACCCAGTACTTC,CASSSLEVTRYQETQYF
TRBD1,TRBJ1-2,TRBV11-3,TGTGCCAGCAGTTTTTGGACCGGGACAGATAATAACTATGGCTACACCTTC,CASSFWTGTDNNYGYTF
.,TRBJ2-7,TRBV6-5,TGTGCCAGCAGTTACGCAGGGTCGGACGAGCAGTACTTC,CASSYAGSDEQYF
.,TRBJ1-4,TRBV5-1,TGCGCCAGCAGCTCCCTAGGGGCGGCCCATGAAAAACTGTTTTTT,CASSSLGAAHEKLFF
TRBD1,TRBJ1-2,TRBV28,TGTGCCAGCGTACGGGGACAGGGAGGCTATGGCTACACCTTC,CASVRGQGGYGYTF
TRBD2,TRBJ2-3,TRBV6-5,TGTGCCAGCTTTGATAGCGGGGGGAGCACAGATACGCAGTATTTT,CASFDSGGSTDTQYF
.,TRBJ1-2,TRBV27,TGTGCCAGCAGTTTGAACGGAGGCTATGGCTACACCTTC,CASSLNGGYGYTF
.,TRBJ1-2,TRBV18,TGTGCCAGCTCAGGAACAGGAAAGGGCTACACCTTC,CASSGTGKGYTF
.,TRBJ2-7,TRBV15,TGTGCCACCAGCAGAGATCGAGGGCAGGTCTCCTACGAGCAGTACTTC,CATSRDRGQVSYEQYF
.,TRBJ2-1,TRBV19,TGTGCCAGTAGCAACTACGGTGGCTCCTACAATGAGCAGTTCTTC,CASSNYGGSYNEQFF